This is a list of T cell receptor beta chains from one sample in a study of T cell clones after liver transplantation. Profiled with immunoSEQ multiplex PCR; TCRdb holds only in-frame clones, not every one. The profile shows 6,000 to 9,000 clones, roughly 80% of them singletons. The sample was CD8+ T cells from blood, taken before liver transplant. The receptor source for this set is a human donor who received a liver transplant. CDR3s include the opening cysteine and the closing phenylalanine or tryptophan. The D gene is left open where the match is weak. Only some rows state a clone size, as once, few, many or a class for expanded clones.

clone_size	j_call	d_call	v_call	cdr3_aa	cdr3_nt
-	TRBJ1-5	TRBD1	TRBV11-2	CASSLEGTGGRHQPQHF	TGTGCCAGCAGCTTAGAGGGGACAGGGGGTAGGCATCAGCCCCAGCATTTT
-	TRBJ2-3	TRBD2	TRBV2	CASEGTGGALSTDTQYF	TGTGCCAGTGAGGGAACGGGGGGGGCCCTAAGCACAGATACGCAGTATTTT
-	TRBJ1-6	TRBD1	TRBV27	CASSSGTGGNSPLHF	TGTGCCAGCAGTTCGGGAACAGGGGGAAATTCACCCCTCCACTTT
-	TRBJ1-1	TRBD1	TRBV4-2	CASSPKGDRADTEAFF	TGTGCCAGCAGCCCAAAGGGGGACAGGGCGGACACTGAAGCTTTCTTT
-	TRBJ2-7	TRBD1	TRBV7-6	CASSFTQGAQEQYF	TGTGCCAGCAGCTTTACACAGGGGGCGCAGGAGCAGTACTTC
-	TRBJ2-3	-	TRBV28	CASSWTTRTDTQYF	TGTGCCAGCAGTTGGACTACGCGCACAGATACGCAGTATTTT
-	TRBJ2-5	TRBD1	TRBV7-9	CASSLARQGAGETQYF	TGTGCCAGCAGCTTAGCTCGACAGGGGGCCGGGGAGACCCAGTACTTC
-	TRBJ2-3	TRBD2	TRBV11-2	CASRVGGGTDTQYF	TGTGCCAGCAGGGTCGGGGGGGGCACAGATACGCAGTATTTT
-	TRBJ2-5	TRBD2	TRBV6-5	CASSIAGGQETQYF	TGTGCCAGCAGTATAGCGGGGGGGCAAGAGACCCAGTACTTC
-	TRBJ2-5	-	TRBV7-6	CASSLEAGSHETQYF	TGTGCCAGCAGCTTAGAAGCAGGATCCCATGAGACCCAGTACTTC
-	TRBJ2-1	TRBD2	TRBV6-1	CASSDLAEDSYNEQFF	TGTGCCAGCAGTGATCTAGCGGAGGATTCCTACAATGAGCAGTTCTTC
-	TRBJ2-3	-	TRBV2	CASNGANTDTQYF	TGTGCCAGCAATGGGGCAAACACAGATACGCAGTATTTT
few	TRBJ2-5	-	TRBV18	CASSPSDRQETQYF	TGTGCCAGCTCACCTTCGGACAGACAAGAGACCCAGTACTTC
-	TRBJ2-7	-	TRBV2	CASTADNSNSYEQYF	TGTGCCAGCACCGCGGACAACTCTAACTCCTACGAGCAGTACTTC
-	TRBJ2-3	TRBD2	TRBV6-4	CASSDSSGGADTQYF	TGTGCCAGCAGTGACTCTAGCGGGGGGGCAGATACGCAGTATTTT
-	TRBJ2-7	TRBD1	TRBV7-6	CASSSRDSVREQYF	TGTGCCAGCAGCTCCCGGGACAGCGTGCGCGAGCAGTACTTC
few	TRBJ2-3	TRBD2	TRBV6-4	CASSDSSGGPDTQYF	TGTGCCAGCAGTGACTCGAGCGGGGGGCCAGATACGCAGTATTTT
-	TRBJ2-7	-	TRBV28	CASSFGVSSYEQYF	TGTGCCAGCAGTTTCGGTGTTAGCTCCTACGAGCAGTACTTC
-	TRBJ2-2	-	TRBV6-6	CASSYEQTGGELFF	TGTGCCAGCAGTTACGAACAGACAGGCGGGGAGCTGTTTTTT
-	TRBJ1-2	-	TRBV6-5	CASSYGANGYTF	TGTGCCAGCAGTTACGGGGCGAATGGCTACACCTTC
-	TRBJ2-1	TRBD2	TRBV6-4	CASSDTSGGYNEQFF	TGTGCCAGCAGTGACACTAGCGGGGGGTACAATGAGCAGTTCTTC
-	TRBJ2-2	-	TRBV11-1	CASSPPNRQDTGELFF	TGTGCCAGCAGCCCGCCGAATAGACAGGACACCGGGGAGCTGTTTTTT
-	TRBJ2-7	TRBD2	TRBV30	CAWSPRELAAYEQYF	TGTGCCTGGAGTCCTCGGGAACTAGCGGCTTACGAGCAGTACTTC
-	TRBJ2-3	-	TRBV6-5	CASSYSRGSTDTQYF	TGTGCCAGCAGTTACTCCCGGGGGAGCACAGATACGCAGTATTTT
-	TRBJ2-7	TRBD1	TRBV19	CASTPGQGIYEQYF	TGTGCCAGCACACCAGGACAGGGGATATACGAGCAGTACTTC
few	TRBJ2-7	-	TRBV19	CASMETDAYEQYF	TGTGCCAGTATGGAGACAGATGCCTACGAGCAGTACTTC
-	TRBJ1-2	-	TRBV9	CASSVVAGAPTNGYTF	TGTGCCAGCAGCGTAGTGGCGGGGGCGCCTACTAATGGCTACACCTTC
-	TRBJ2-3	-	TRBV9	CASSVVVAGDTQYF	TGTGCCAGCAGCGTAGTGGTAGCTGGGGATACGCAGTATTTT
few	TRBJ2-7	-	TRBV11-2	CASSFRLNYEQYF	TGTGCCAGCAGCTTTCGACTGAACTACGAGCAGTACTTC
-	TRBJ2-3	TRBD2	TRBV27	CASSLSFASGGDTQYF	TGTGCCAGCAGTTTATCGTTCGCTAGCGGGGGAGATACGCAGTATTTT
once	TRBJ1-2	TRBD1	TRBV4-1	CASRAGTDTYINYGYTF	TGCGCCAGCAGAGCCGGGACAGACACTTATATTAACTATGGCTACACCTTC
once	TRBJ1-2	-	TRBV28	CASSFGFRGNHYGYTF	TGTGCCAGCAGTTTTGGGTTCCGGGGAAACCACTATGGCTACACCTTC
-	TRBJ2-7	TRBD2	TRBV2	CASSEVGGGSYEQYF	TGTGCCAGCAGTGAGGTGGGGGGGGGCTCCTACGAGCAGTACTTC
-	TRBJ1-2	-	TRBV21-1	CASSKELQGARYGYTF	TGTGCCAGCAGCAAAGAGCTACAGGGGGCCCGATATGGCTACACCTTC
-	TRBJ1-5	-	TRBV4-1	CASSQAGLGNQPQHF	TGCGCCAGCAGCCAGGCAGGGCTTGGGAATCAGCCCCAGCATTTT
few	TRBJ2-2	-	TRBV2	CASTLPRQGSSTNTGELFF	TGTGCCAGCACCCTCCCCCGGCAGGGAAGTTCCACCAACACCGGGGAGCTGTTTTTT
-	TRBJ2-7	-	TRBV7-6	CASSSSVSYEQYF	TGTGCCAGCAGCTCTAGTGTTTCCTACGAGCAGTACTTC
once	TRBJ2-7	TRBD2	TRBV27	CASRTLAASYEQYF	TGTGCCAGCAGGACTCTAGCGGCCTCGTACGAGCAGTACTTC
once	TRBJ2-1	-	TRBV28	CASSLRGGLGNEQFF	TGTGCCAGCAGTTTGCGGGGTGGGTTAGGAAATGAGCAGTTCTTC
-	TRBJ2-2	-	TRBV4-1	CASSQVGSGRGNTGELFF	TGCGCCAGCAGCCAAGTGGGATCGGGCAGGGGGAACACCGGGGAGCTGTTTTTT